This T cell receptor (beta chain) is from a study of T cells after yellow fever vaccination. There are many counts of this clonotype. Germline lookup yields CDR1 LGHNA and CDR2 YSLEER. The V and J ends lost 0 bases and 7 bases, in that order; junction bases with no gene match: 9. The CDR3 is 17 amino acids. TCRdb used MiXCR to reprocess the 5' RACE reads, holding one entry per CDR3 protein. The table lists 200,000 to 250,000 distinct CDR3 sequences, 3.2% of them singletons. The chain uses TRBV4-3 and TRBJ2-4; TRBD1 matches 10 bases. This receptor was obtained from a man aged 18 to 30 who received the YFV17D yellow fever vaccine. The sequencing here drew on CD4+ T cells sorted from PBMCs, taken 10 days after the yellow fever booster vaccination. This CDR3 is CASSQEGTGADLNIQYF. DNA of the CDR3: TGCGCCAGCAGCCAAGAGGGGACAGGGGCCGATTTGAACATTCAGTACTTC.